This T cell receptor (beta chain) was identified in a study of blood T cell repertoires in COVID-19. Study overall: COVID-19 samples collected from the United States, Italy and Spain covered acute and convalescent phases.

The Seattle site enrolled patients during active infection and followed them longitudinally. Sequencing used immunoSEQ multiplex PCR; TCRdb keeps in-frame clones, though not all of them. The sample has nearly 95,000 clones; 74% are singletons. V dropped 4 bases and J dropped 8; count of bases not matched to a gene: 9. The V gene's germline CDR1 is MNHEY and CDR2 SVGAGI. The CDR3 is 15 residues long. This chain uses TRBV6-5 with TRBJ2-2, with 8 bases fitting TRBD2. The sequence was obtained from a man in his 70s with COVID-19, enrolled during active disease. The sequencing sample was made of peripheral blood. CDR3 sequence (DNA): TGTGCCAGCAGTTCCGGGACTAGTAATTCTGGGGAGCTGTTTTTT. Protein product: CASSSGTSNSGELFF.